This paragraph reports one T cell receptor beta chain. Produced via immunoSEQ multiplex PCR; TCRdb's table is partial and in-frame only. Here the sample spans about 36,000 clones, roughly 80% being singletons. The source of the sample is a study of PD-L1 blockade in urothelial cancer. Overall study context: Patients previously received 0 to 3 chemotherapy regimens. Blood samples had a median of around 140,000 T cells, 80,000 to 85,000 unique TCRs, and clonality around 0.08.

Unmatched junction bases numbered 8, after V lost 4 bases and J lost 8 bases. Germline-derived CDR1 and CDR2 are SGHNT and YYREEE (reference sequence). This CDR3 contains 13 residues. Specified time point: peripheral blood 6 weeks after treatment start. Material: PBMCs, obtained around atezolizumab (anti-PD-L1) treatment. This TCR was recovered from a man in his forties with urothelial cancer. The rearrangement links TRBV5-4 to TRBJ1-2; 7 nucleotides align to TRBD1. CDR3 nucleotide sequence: TGTGCCAGCAGCGGCGGGACAGCTAGAGGCTACACCTTC. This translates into CASSGGTARGYTF.